Listed below are T cell receptor beta chains from one sample, sequenced in a study of blood T cells in healthy people across ages. TCRdb ran MiXCR on the 5' RACE reads and lists one entry per CDR3 protein. Of around 1,700,000 distinct CDR3 sequences listed, roughly 30% are singletons. The sequenced sample was blood. These receptors were obtained from a woman aged 25 to 39 in good health. CDR3s include the opening cysteine and the closing phenylalanine or tryptophan. Fields, in order: V gene, clone size, J gene, D gene, CDR3 DNA, CDR3 protein. D genes are given only for firm matches. Size is omitted from some rows. Given values are once, few, many or a class for expanded clones.

V gene: TRBV12-3/TRBV12-4
clone size: .
J gene: TRBJ2-1
D gene: .
CDR3 DNA: TGTGCCAGCGGGCCACGCTCCTCCAATGAGCAGTTCTTC
CDR3 protein: CASGPRSSNEQFF

V gene: TRBV6-6
clone size: many
J gene: TRBJ1-4
D gene: TRBD1
CDR3 DNA: TGTGCCAGCAGTTACAGGGACAGGCATGAAAAACTGTTTTTT
CDR3 protein: CASSYRDRHEKLFF

V gene: TRBV7-9
clone size: .
J gene: TRBJ1-1
D gene: TRBD1
CDR3 DNA: TGTGCCAGCAGCCCAAGGTCCGCAGGGGGGATGAACACTGAAGCTTTCTTT
CDR3 protein: CASSPRSAGGMNTEAFF

V gene: TRBV4-2
clone size: few
J gene: TRBJ2-1
D gene: TRBD2
CDR3 DNA: TGTGCCAGCAGCCAACAGCGGGGGGAGCAGTTCTTC
CDR3 protein: CASSQQRGEQFF

V gene: TRBV11-2
clone size: many
J gene: TRBJ2-3
D gene: .
CDR3 DNA: TGTGCCAGCAGCTTAGGATTAGAGGATACGCAGTATTTT
CDR3 protein: CASSLGLEDTQYF

V gene: TRBV6-5
clone size: few
J gene: TRBJ1-1
D gene: TRBD1
CDR3 DNA: TGTGCCAGCAGTACTGGGACAGCGATGAACACTGAAGCTTTCTTT
CDR3 protein: CASSTGTAMNTEAFF

V gene: TRBV20-1
clone size: many
J gene: TRBJ2-7
D gene: .
CDR3 DNA: TGCAGTGTCAGGGAGTCGACCTACGAGCAGTACTTC
CDR3 protein: CSVRESTYEQYF

V gene: TRBV20-1
clone size: .
J gene: TRBJ2-7
D gene: .
CDR3 DNA: TGCAGTGCTAGCATACACGAGCAGTACTTC
CDR3 protein: CSASIHEQYF

V gene: TRBV4-1
clone size: .
J gene: TRBJ2-7
D gene: TRBD1
CDR3 DNA: TGCGCCAGCAGCCAAGATAACCTCAGGGGGACGCACGAGCAGTACTTC
CDR3 protein: CASSQDNLRGTHEQYF

V gene: TRBV29-1
clone size: .
J gene: TRBJ1-2
D gene: .
CDR3 DNA: TGCAGCGTTGGGACGGAGGGGAACTATGACTACACCTTC
CDR3 protein: CSVGTEGNYDYTF

V gene: TRBV20-1
clone size: few
J gene: TRBJ2-5
D gene: TRBD2
CDR3 DNA: TGCAGTGCTAGAGCCGGGACTAGCGGGGGACTGGGGACCCAGTACTTC
CDR3 protein: CSARAGTSGGLGTQYF

V gene: TRBV7-9
clone size: once
J gene: TRBJ2-3
D gene: .
CDR3 DNA: TGTGCCAGCAGCGGGACCCTTCAATTGAGGAGCGGACGAAGCACAGATACGCAGTATTTT
CDR3 protein: CASSGTLQLRSGRSTDTQYF

V gene: TRBV6-2/TRBV6-3
clone size: .
J gene: TRBJ2-5
D gene: .
CDR3 DNA: TGTGCCAGCAATTTCGAGATCTACAATGAGCAGTACTTC
CDR3 protein: CASNFEIYNEQYF

V gene: TRBV6-6
clone size: many
J gene: TRBJ2-7
D gene: .
CDR3 DNA: TGTGCCAGCGTCTCAGGGGATTACGAGCAGTACTTC
CDR3 protein: CASVSGDYEQYF

V gene: TRBV20-1
clone size: .
J gene: TRBJ2-1
D gene: TRBD1
CDR3 DNA: TGCAGTGCCCTGCCCGGACAGGGTACAGCATACAATGAGCAGTTCTTC
CDR3 protein: CSALPGQGTAYNEQFF

V gene: TRBV12-3/TRBV12-4
clone size: few
J gene: TRBJ2-3
D gene: TRBD2
CDR3 DNA: TGTGCCAGCAGCTTTACCGGACTAGCCGACACAGATACGCAGTATTTT
CDR3 protein: CASSFTGLADTDTQYF

V gene: TRBV7-2
clone size: many
J gene: TRBJ2-7
D gene: TRBD2
CDR3 DNA: TGTGCCAGCAGCCTCTCAGGACTAGCGGGAGGGCCGGGGGAGCAGTACTTC
CDR3 protein: CASSLSGLAGGPGEQYF

V gene: TRBV2
clone size: .
J gene: TRBJ1-2
D gene: TRBD1
CDR3 DNA: TGTGCCAGCAGGGACAGGGTTTTCGGCTACACCTTC
CDR3 protein: CASRDRVFGYTF

V gene: TRBV9
clone size: many
J gene: TRBJ2-3
D gene: .
CDR3 DNA: TGTGCCAGCAGCGACGGCCCCCGCGCCGATACGCAGTATTTT
CDR3 protein: CASSDGPRADTQYF

V gene: TRBV6-5
clone size: few
J gene: TRBJ1-2
D gene: .
CDR3 DNA: TGTGCCAGCAGCCAGGTATTAGGAGATGGCTACACCTTC
CDR3 protein: CASSQVLGDGYTF

V gene: TRBV20-1
clone size: .
J gene: TRBJ2-1
D gene: .
CDR3 DNA: TGCAGTGCTAGCGGCTACGTCGATGAGCAGTTCTTC
CDR3 protein: CSASGYVDEQFF

V gene: TRBV6-5
clone size: few
J gene: TRBJ2-3
D gene: .
CDR3 DNA: TGTGCCAGCAGTTACTCCGGGGCCGGGACGGACGGGGCTGTCGCTACGCAGTATTTT
CDR3 protein: CASSYSGAGTDGAVATQYF

V gene: TRBV7-2
clone size: .
J gene: TRBJ1-3
D gene: .
CDR3 DNA: TGTGCCAGCAGCACCCCGGGGGTGGGAAACACCATATATTTT
CDR3 protein: CASSTPGVGNTIYF

V gene: TRBV3-1
clone size: once
J gene: TRBJ2-1
D gene: .
CDR3 DNA: TGTGCCAGCGGGGGACTTTCCTACAATGAGCAGTTATTC
CDR3 protein: CASGGLSYNEQLF

V gene: TRBV9
clone size: .
J gene: TRBJ2-1
D gene: .
CDR3 DNA: TGTGCCAGCAGCCCGACCGACAGAAAGAGCTCCTACAATGAGCAGTTCTTC
CDR3 protein: CASSPTDRKSSYNEQFF

V gene: TRBV11-2
clone size: few
J gene: TRBJ2-1
D gene: TRBD2
CDR3 DNA: TGTGCCAGCAGCTTAGTCCTACAGGGCGGGAGGAATGAGCAGTTCTTC
CDR3 protein: CASSLVLQGGRNEQFF

V gene: TRBV5-7
clone size: few
J gene: TRBJ2-7
D gene: .
CDR3 DNA: TGTGCCAGCAGCGGGGACGGGGTAGTTTCCTACGAGCAGTACTTC
CDR3 protein: CASSGDGVVSYEQYF

V gene: TRBV11-2
clone size: .
J gene: TRBJ1-3
D gene: .
CDR3 DNA: TGTGCCAGCAGCCCAAGTCAGGTGTATATTGGAAACACCATATATTTT
CDR3 protein: CASSPSQVYIGNTIYF

V gene: TRBV2
clone size: few
J gene: TRBJ1-4
D gene: .
CDR3 DNA: TGTGCCAGCAAAGGGGGGATAGATGAAAAACTGTTTTTT
CDR3 protein: CASKGGIDEKLFF

V gene: TRBV13
clone size: .
J gene: TRBJ1-1
D gene: .
CDR3 DNA: TGTGCCAGCAGTTTAGGGGGTCCGGGTAGAACTTTCTTT
CDR3 protein: CASSLGGPGRTFF

V gene: TRBV29-1
clone size: .
J gene: TRBJ1-1
D gene: .
CDR3 DNA: TGCAGCGTTCGGGGATCCCCCGGGGTTCTCGAAGCTTTCTTT
CDR3 protein: CSVRGSPGVLEAFF

V gene: TRBV3-1
clone size: few
J gene: TRBJ2-1
D gene: TRBD2
CDR3 DNA: TGTGCCAGCAGCCACACGACTAGCGGGGGTTGGGAGCAGTTCTTC
CDR3 protein: CASSHTTSGGWEQFF

V gene: TRBV7-9
clone size: .
J gene: TRBJ2-1
D gene: .
CDR3 DNA: TGTGCCAGCAGCTATGCAGGGGAAGGGCAGAATGAGCAGTTCTTC
CDR3 protein: CASSYAGEGQNEQFF

V gene: TRBV5-5
clone size: few
J gene: TRBJ2-3
D gene: .
CDR3 DNA: TGTGCCAGCAGCCCAGCTGACAGCACAGATACGCAGTATTTT
CDR3 protein: CASSPADSTDTQYF

V gene: TRBV29-1
clone size: .
J gene: TRBJ2-3
D gene: .
CDR3 DNA: TGCAGCACTATAAGACTACCCACAGATACGCAGTATTTT
CDR3 protein: CSTIRLPTDTQYF

V gene: TRBV12-3/TRBV12-4
clone size: few
J gene: TRBJ2-1
D gene: TRBD2
CDR3 DNA: TGTGCCAGCAGTTTCGGGAACCTACTAGCGGGACAGGATGAGCAGTTCTTC
CDR3 protein: CASSFGNLLAGQDEQFF

V gene: TRBV20-1
clone size: many
J gene: TRBJ2-7
D gene: .
CDR3 DNA: TGCAGTGCTAGAGAGCAGACAGTCGACCGTAGGCAGTACTTC
CDR3 protein: CSAREQTVDRRQYF

V gene: TRBV7-9
clone size: few
J gene: TRBJ2-7
D gene: .
CDR3 DNA: TGTGCCAGCAGCTTAGCGCGGTGGGACGTCTACGAGCAGTACTTC
CDR3 protein: CASSLARWDVYEQYF

V gene: TRBV10-2
clone size: few
J gene: TRBJ2-1
D gene: .
CDR3 DNA: TGCGCCAGCAGTGAAGGGGTCTACAATGAGCAGTTCTTC
CDR3 protein: CASSEGVYNEQFF

V gene: TRBV7-9
clone size: .
J gene: TRBJ2-5
D gene: TRBD2
CDR3 DNA: TGTGCCAGCAGCTTCGGACTAGCGGAGCAAGAGACCCAGTACTTC
CDR3 protein: CASSFGLAEQETQYF

V gene: TRBV12-3/TRBV12-4
clone size: few
J gene: TRBJ1-1
D gene: .
CDR3 DNA: TGTGCCAGCAGTTTAGACCAAGGGACTGAAGCTTTCTTT
CDR3 protein: CASSLDQGTEAFF

V gene: TRBV2
clone size: .
J gene: TRBJ2-7
D gene: .
CDR3 DNA: TGTGCCTGCAGGGGCAGTTACGAGCAGTACTTC
CDR3 protein: CACRGSYEQYF

V gene: TRBV20-1
clone size: .
J gene: TRBJ2-1
D gene: TRBD2
CDR3 DNA: TGCAGTGCGAGCGGGGGGGCCAAGTCCTACAATGAGCAGTTCTTC
CDR3 protein: CSASGGAKSYNEQFF

V gene: TRBV20-1
clone size: few
J gene: TRBJ2-3
D gene: .
CDR3 DNA: TGCAGTGCTAGGCTGGGGGAAGGCACAGATACGCAGTATTTT
CDR3 protein: CSARLGEGTDTQYF

V gene: TRBV7-9
clone size: few
J gene: TRBJ2-3
D gene: .
CDR3 DNA: TGTGCCGGTCACGCGGGAGTGGACAGGGTGACAGATACGCAGTATTTT
CDR3 protein: CAGHAGVDRVTDTQYF

V gene: TRBV11-2
clone size: .
J gene: TRBJ1-2
D gene: TRBD1
CDR3 DNA: TGTGCCAGCAGCTTAGGGGGACAGTCCCACGGCTACACCTTC
CDR3 protein: CASSLGGQSHGYTF

V gene: TRBV12-3/TRBV12-4
clone size: .
J gene: TRBJ2-6
D gene: .
CDR3 DNA: TGTGCCAGCAGTTGGGGTGACTCATCTGGGGCCAACGTCCTGACTTTC
CDR3 protein: CASSWGDSSGANVLTF